This TCR beta chain comes out of a study of blood T cell repertoires in COVID-19 (dated by TCRdb to about 2020). For the study in its entirety: Samples covering the acute and convalescent phases of COVID-19 were provided by collaborators in the United States, Italy and Spain. The prospective study material was composed of cDNA or gDNA derived from T cells, B-cell-depleted T cells, or PBMCs. The dataset comprised deeply sampled blood TCRbeta repertoires from subjects exposed to, actively infected with, or recovered from COVID-19. The repertoires were made available in a free public database intended to serve as a resource for research on the immune response to SARS-CoV-2. The samples were drawn from two sources: the first 160 participants of the ongoing ImmuneRACE study, and 950 to 1,500 subjects contributed by 6 global collaborators. A de-identified subject ID, COVID-19 status, age in years and sex were almost always included in the sample metadata. Where available, HLA class I and class II types were obtained from metadata supplied by the sample provider rather than from assay-based typing. Study-wide findings and limitations: The quantity of clinical and demographic metadata differed by source and by participant and was supplied without curation.

About this clone: The specificity of this receptor is unknown. Base qualities were left out, and no much larger clone turns up one base away.

The collaborating institutions used their own protocols to collect whole blood in K2EDTA tubes. For TCRbeta analysis, collaborators shipped samples in one of three forms: frozen whole blood, isolated PBMCs, or DNA extracted from either of those sample types. The CDR3 holds 14 amino acids from the cysteine to the phenylalanine. Only the CDR3 part of the read is kept: 42 bases, read in frame from the first base. V is pruned by 10 bases and J by 7 bases, leaving 7 bases of the junction without a gene match. According to the germline V gene (reference sequence), CDR1 reads LNHDA and CDR2 reads SQIVND. The immunoSEQ Assay, a bias-controlled multiplex PCR, was used to amplify TCRbeta CDR3 regions from genomic DNA. The paper's data handling went like this. Within the assay, amplification of reference gene primers was used to estimate how many nucleated cells each sample contained. To quantify the absolute abundance of each unique TCRbeta CDR3 rearrangement, sequence reads were collapsed and filtered. For each sample, productive Simpson clonality was calculated as the square root of Simpson's diversity index over productive rearrangements. TCRdb provides this immuneACCESS table in a form limited to in-frame rearrangements. Some clones are lacking; in checked studies, under half of them reflect an unresolved V gene, and why the rest are absent is not known. That table supplies the V and J calls and clone size; D and trimming were determined from the DNA. This sample gives more than 90,000 clones in total; around 85% of them show up just once. 35% to 45% of the sample is taken by the ten largest.

Sample: peripheral blood. This sequence was found in an elderly man with acute or convalescent COVID-19. The rearranged chain carries TRBV19 and TRBJ2-1, with 13 bases matching TRBD2. The DNA sequence is given as TGTGCCACGGGACTAGCGGGACGGTTTAATGAGCAGTTCTTC. This is translated as CATGLAGRFNEQFF.